Each of the 20 T cell receptor beta chains below was sequenced from the same sample in a study of control samples from healthy donors and cancer patients. Here immunoSEQ multiplex PCR was the method, and the copy in TCRdb shows in-frame clones only, minus some. The repertoire consists of about 45,000 clones, with roughly 90% occurring once and the leading ten covering over 20%. Sequenced sample: PBMCs. Receptors were obtained from a woman between 40 and 55 years old with head and neck cancer.

The chain joins TRBV18 to TRBJ1-1; 10 bases agree with TRBD1. This CDR3 contains 16 residues. From germline, CDR1 is KGHSH and CDR2 LQKENI. V shed 3 bases, J shed 1 base, and the junction held 5 bases outside the gene matches. In DNA, the CDR3 is TGTGCCAGCTCACCGTTCGGGACAGGGGAGAACACTGAAGCTTTCTTT. This encodes CASSPFGTGENTEAFF.

The gene calls are TRBV28 and TRBJ1-5, with D unresolved. V was clipped by 6 bases and J by 15 bases, with 18 bases between them. Per the germline V gene, CDR1 is MDHEN and CDR2 is SYDVKM. The CDR3 loop spans 12 amino acids. This chain's CDR3 is CASSFTAGTGHF. The CDR3 region has the DNA TGTGCCAGCAGCTTTACCGCGGGCACTGGGCATTTT.

The V call is TRBV7-9, the J call TRBJ1-2; maybe TRBD1 (5 bases). The V and J ends lost 2 bases and 8 bases respectively, with 15 bases between them. CDR3 length equals 14 residues. Per germline, CDR1 SEHNR and CDR2 FQNEAQ (reference sequence). The CDR3 reads CASSLSRGEAGYTF. The CDR3 region has the DNA TGTGCCAGCAGCTTATCTCGGGGGGAAGCAGGCTACACCTTC.

This clone was seen just once. The chain employs TRBV6-5 and TRBJ1-5; D gene unclear. The V end was cut by 7 bases, the J end by 8 bases, with 6 bases between. This CDR3 has 10 amino acids. Germline V gives CDR1 MNHEY, CDR2 SVGAGI. CDR3 residues: CASNHKPQHF. The CDR3, as DNA: TGTGCCAGCAACCATAAGCCCCAGCATTTT.

The chain uses TRBV28 and TRBJ2-7; 7 positions match TRBD2. The J segment lost 5 bases and the V segment lost 5 bases, leaving 18 bases of the junction unmatched. The CDR3 runs 17 residues. Germline V lookup: CDR1 MDHEN, CDR2 SYDVKM. The CDR3 reads CASSPPAGDGRADEQYF. The CDR3 DNA reads as TGTGCCAGCAGTCCACCCGCGGGGGATGGAAGGGCGGACGAGCAGTACTTC.

This clone was picked up one time. The CDR3 loop reads CAIRGGNTEAFF. DNA of the CDR3: TGTGCCATTAGAGGGGGGAATACTGAAGCTTTCTTT. The rearrangement uses TRBV10-3 and TRBJ1-1, with D tentatively TRBD1 (6 bases). CDR3 size: 12 residues. Germline V lookup: CDR1 ENHRY, CDR2 SYGVKD. Trimming left V 9 bases short and J 5 bases short, with 13 bases between.

This chain links TRBV10-3 with TRBJ2-3; weak D call: TRBD2 (7 bases). The germline V and J ends were trimmed by 2 bases and 4 bases, with 13 bases remaining between them. Germline CDR1 ENHRY, CDR2 SYGVKD. The CDR3 length is 15 residues. This chain's CDR3 is CAISEMGGPPDTQYF. The CDR3 DNA reads as TGTGCCATCAGTGAGATGGGGGGGCCCCCAGATACGCAGTATTTT.

The chain joins TRBV3-1 (or the pseudogene TRBV3-2) to TRBJ2-1; D is perhaps TRBD1 (5 bases). The CDR3 length is 16 residues. Trimming left V 0 bases short and J 6 bases short, with 15 bases between. The germline V gene has CDR1 LGHDT and CDR2 YNNKEL (reference sequence). The CDR3 reads CASSQEWGRRSNEQFF. DNA of the CDR3: TGTGCCAGCAGCCAAGAGTGGGGCAGGAGAAGCAATGAGCAGTTCTTC.

V gene TRBV5-1 combines with J gene TRBJ2-3; no firm D call. V was pared by 0 bases and J by 2 bases, with 1 base between. This CDR3 comprises 12 residues. The germline V gene has CDR1 SGHRS and CDR2 YFSETQ. This chain's CDR3 is CASSLDTDTQYF. The DNA for the CDR3 is TGCGCCAGCAGCTTGGACACAGATACGCAGTATTTT.

The chain employs TRBV19 and TRBJ2-2; 9 bases map to TRBD2. The CDR3 is 17 amino acids. V lost 6 bases, J lost 1 base, and 9 bases stayed unmatched. CDR1 and CDR2 (germline): LNHDA, SQIVND (reference sequence). CDR3 DNA sequence: TGTGCCAGTAGGGAGGAAAAGACTAGCGGGAACACCGGGGAGCTGTTTTTT. As protein: CASREEKTSGNTGELFF. Together with reference TRBV19 and TRBJ2-2, the CDR3 gives the full variable domain: DGGITQSPKYLFRKEGQNVTLSCEQNLNHDAMYWYRQDPGQGLRLIYYSQIVNDFQKGDIAEGYSVSREKKESFPLTVTSAQKNPTAFYLCASREEKTSGNTGELFFGEGSRLTVL.

V is TRBV19 and J is TRBJ2-1; 9 bases map to TRBD2. This CDR3 is built from 15 residues. V lost 5 bases to trimming and J lost 6 bases; unmatched junction nucleotides: 8. Germline V gene data show CDR1 as LNHDA and CDR2 as SQIVND (reference sequence). CDR3 nucleotide sequence: TGTGCCAGTAGTGTCGTAGCGGGAGAGAGCAATGAGCAGTTCTTC. Amino acids: CASSVVAGESNEQFF.

The genes are TRBV4-1 and TRBJ2-4, with TRBD2 matching over 7 bases. The germline gives CDR1 MGHRA, CDR2 YSYEKL. There are 16 residues in the CDR3. V shed 4 bases, J shed 6 bases, and the junction held 12 bases outside the gene matches. For the CDR3, the DNA is TGCGCCAGCAGCCCCACGGGGACCCCGGGGGGAAACATTCAGTACTTC. Translated: CASSPTGTPGGNIQYF.

V and J are TRBV4-1 and TRBJ1-2, with 10 nucleotides matching TRBD1. The CDR3 length is 16 residues. Germline CDR1 is MGHRA and CDR2 is YSYEKL. V shed 0 bases and J 6 bases; nucleotides not matched to a gene: 7. CDR3 sequence (DNA): TGCGCCAGCAGCCAAGATACAAGACAGGGGGCGAATGGCTACACCTTC. Protein: CASSQDTRQGANGYTF.

The rearrangement links TRBV7-9 to TRBJ2-1; 10 bases align to TRBD2. The CDR3 totals 15 residues. Per germline, CDR1 SEHNR and CDR2 FQNEAQ (reference sequence). V was pared by 5 bases and J by 5 bases, with 6 bases of the junction left unmatched. CDR3 region: CASSLSGRTNNEQFF. The CDR3 nucleotides read TGTGCCAGCAGCCTTAGCGGGAGGACTAACAATGAGCAGTTCTTC.

V is TRBV7-2 and J is TRBJ1-2, with TRBD1 matching over 9 bases. The germline V gene has CDR1 SGHTA and CDR2 FQGNSA. The junction had 3 bases not matched to a gene; V was cut back by 4 bases and J by 3 bases. CDR3 length equals 14 residues. The CDR3 nucleotides are TGTGCCAGCAGCTCCGGGACAGGGCACTATGGCTACACCTTC. Amino acid sequence: CASSSGTGHYGYTF. Combining the CDR3 with reference TRBV7-2 and TRBJ1-2 gives the whole variable domain GAGVSQSPSNKVTEKGKDVELRCDPISGHTALYWYRQSLGQGLEFLIYFQGNSAPDKSGLPSDRFSAERTGGSVSTLTIQRTQQEDSAVYLCASSSGTGHYGYTFGSGTRLTVV.

This rearrangement joins TRBV5-1 to TRBJ1-4; unclear D gene. The V and J ends lost 4 bases and 8 bases respectively, with 15 bases between them. This CDR3 has 14 residues. Looked up from germline, CDR1 is SGHRS and CDR2 is YFSETQ. For the CDR3, the DNA is TGCGCCAGCAGCCTCGGAGACACGCGGGAAAAACTGTTTTTT. It specifies CASSLGDTREKLFF.

This chain joins TRBV30 and TRBJ2-7; D not certain. This CDR3 is 13 amino acids long. V was clipped by 0 bases and J by 5 bases, with 11 bases between them. Germline assignment: CDR1 GTSNPN and CDR2 SVGIG (reference sequence). CDR3 DNA: TGTGCCTGGAGTGTAGTGGTGGGGAACGAGCAGTACTTC. Translating it yields CAWSVVVGNEQYF.

The chain is built from TRBV5-1 and TRBJ1-4; D possibly corresponds to TRBD1 (5 bases). Trimming shortened V by 5 bases and J by 6 bases, and 14 bases separated the two germline ends. This CDR3 has 14 amino acids. Per the germline V gene, CDR1 is SGHRS and CDR2 is YFSETQ. CDR3 protein: CASREGLGDEKLFF. DNA for the CDR3: TGCGCCAGCAGGGAGGGGCTGGGGGATGAAAAACTGTTTTTT.

The rearrangement uses TRBV10-1 and TRBJ2-7, with a possible D match to TRBD1 (5 bases). The CDR3 has 11 amino acids. The V end lost 3 bases, the J end lost 7 bases, and 7 bases lay between the germline ends. CDR1 WNHNN and CDR2 SYGVQD come from the germline V gene (reference sequence). The CDR3 protein is CASSDTGEQYF. CDR3 DNA sequence: TGCGCCAGCAGTGATACAGGAGAGCAGTACTTC.

This clone occurred once. This sequence joins TRBV23-1 and TRBJ1-4; maybe TRBD1 (6 bases). TRBV23-1 counts as an open reading frame of uncertain function. Trimming removed 2 bases from V and 0 bases from J, with 13 bases in between. There are 17 residues in the CDR3. Written as DNA, the CDR3 is TGCGCCAGCAGTCAAGGGTCAGGGGCGCCAACTAATGAAAAACTGTTTTTT. As protein: CASSQGSGAPTNEKLFF.